The clone carrying this T cell receptor (beta chain) was detected once. Its antigen is unknown. The data stem from a study of T cells in tuberculosis. About the study: This South African cohort compared adolescents with or without latent tuberculosis against adults with active tuberculosis.

This CDR3 has 14 residues. The V segment lost 1 base and the J segment 5 bases; nucleotides outside the gene matches: 4. Germline V gives CDR1 MGHDK, CDR2 SYGVNS. Study findings and constraints: Smaller alpha distances in active tuberculosis partly reflected shorter CDR3-alpha lengths.

Only in-frame clones appear in the TCRdb table, and some are missing; sequencing was by immunoSEQ multiplex PCR. This sample has 25,000 to 35,000 clones, with approximately 93% found just once. V and J are TRBV25-1 and TRBJ1-1; 7 nucleotides align to TRBD1. The TCR comes from a donor under 30 with latent tuberculosis or without tuberculosis infection. Sample: PBMCs. CDR3 in DNA: TGTGCCAGCAGTGAATTCTCACAGGGGACTGAAGCTTTCTTT. Protein product: CASSEFSQGTEAFF.